What follows is one T cell receptor (beta chain) and its context. The antigen it recognizes is unknown. Base qualities are not provided; no much larger clone lies one nucleotide away. The library was produced with the immunoSEQ multiplex PCR assay. For the multiplex PCR, a mixture combining 60 forward primers for TCR Vbeta segments and 13 reverse primers for TCR Jbeta segments was used. Amplification of the CDR3 region of rearranged TCR beta genes was performed with a multiplex PCR assay on genomic DNA. The Illumina HiSeq System was used to sequence the amplified TCR beta libraries as 87-base-pair reads. The study's processing was this. A later analysis counted 75 million to 100 million unique TCR beta chains across the 670 or so repertoires, and around 12 million of these chains were shared by at least two donors. To remove PCR and sequencing errors, raw reads were error-corrected and collapsed into unique sequences using a nearest-neighbor algorithm that merged closely related sequences. CDR3 sequences were aligned to IMGT reference sequences to assign V, D and J gene segments. For a sequence to be retained, a match of at least six nucleotides to both a V gene segment and a J gene segment was required. A rearrangement was called productive if the CDR3 had no stop codons and remained in frame with V and J, and every other rearrangement was called non-productive. Following IMGT convention, CDR3 was defined as the stretch from the second conserved V-encoded cysteine up to the conserved J-encoded phenylalanine. The earlier analysis of about 620 of the donors excluded sequences that lacked an unambiguous match to a single V gene segment. An earlier analysis of several hundred of the donors called V segments functional above 56.7% productive rearrangements and segregating when the between-donor standard deviation exceeded 5%. A statistical classification framework was built for diagnosing cytomegalovirus status from the catalog of TCR beta chain sequences. V and J gene assignment, in a later analysis, came from comparing TCR nucleotide sequences with IMGT/GENE-DB human TR gene sequences. Using the TCRdist pipeline, a later analysis assigned CDR3 sequences along with most-parsimonious VDJ recombination scenarios. In a later analysis, each TCR beta chain was defined by its CDR3 amino acid sequence together with its V-gene family, and reads lacking a unique V-gene family were excluded. To address suspected cross-contamination and a sequencing artifact, a later analysis removed 550 to 750 highly shared, low-generation-probability nucleotide sequences. In a later analysis, a clonal expansion index for each public chain was calculated from normalized within-repertoire ranks of inferred template counts. In a later analysis, generation probabilities were computed with a VDJ recombination model fitted to out-of-frame rearrangements, and the resulting probabilities were checked against IGoR. In a later analysis, hypergeometric tests were used to score TCR-TCR, TCR-HLA and TCR-CMV co-occurrence, with a repertoire-size bias correction applied to TCR pairs. False discovery rates were estimated in a later analysis by permuting HLA or CMV assignments 20 times. A later analysis grouped co-occurring TCRs with DBSCAN, adding TCRdist sequence similarity when clustering within HLA-allele-positive subsets. Co-occurrence clustering excluded repertoires with fewer than 30,000 or more than 120,000 public chains, plus five with anomalous nucleotide sharing. The table comes from immuneACCESS by way of TCRdb, which keeps in-frame sequences with V and J called. Part of the clones is missing from these tables; in studies checked, under half for an unresolved V gene and the rest for unknown reasons. That table gives V, J and clone size, and the DNA gave D and trimming. The sample contains some 150,000 clones, 79% of them found a single time. The ten largest clones take up 6.5% to 7% of the sample.

CDR1 and CDR2 (SGHRS, YFSETQ) derive from the germline V gene. From V the trimming removes 4 bases and from J it removes 0 bases, while the gene matches leave 14 bases of the junction unaccounted for. The CDR3 sequence holds 19 residues, the cysteine and phenylalanine included. The entry retains the CDR3 DNA only, 57 bases that are in frame from base 1. The cohort comprised several hundred healthy bone marrow donors. Cohort members were all nominally healthy when sampled, although unrecorded immune exposures were likely present. The donor was CMV seropositive and belonged to the group of 250 to 300 seropositive cohort members. Every donor gave a peripheral blood sample, and the peripheral blood mononuclear cells from that sample were used for TCR beta sequencing. Genomic DNA extraction from the blood cell samples was performed with the Qiagen DNeasy Blood Extraction Kit. This entry comes from a study of cytomegalovirus exposure and HLA in healthy donors (dated 2017 in TCRdb). Context from the whole study: An earlier analysis of 587 of the donors reported about 280 Gb of sequence data and 117 million unique TCR beta sequences obtained from about 170 million T cells. Alongside the repertoire data, information on donor age, sex, ethnicity and CMV serostatus was compiled. Typing coverage differed by locus: A, B, C, DRB1 and DQB1 were typed in roughly 629-640 donors, DQA1 in roughly 510, DPA1 in roughly 590, and DPB1 in approximately 450. To predict cytomegalovirus infection status, the study combined high-throughput TCR immunosequencing, statistical association of individual TCRs with disease status, and machine learning. Among roughly 400 genotyped donors of the cohort, an average of roughly 230,000 unique TCR beta nucleotide sequences was sequenced per donor, of which 15% to 20% were non-productive. The study was designed to test whether signatures of past pathogen exposure could be identified by cataloging public T cell receptors. Besides the first cohort of 550 to 750 subjects, a separate validation cohort made up of roughly 120 different subjects was used. A later analysis re-analyzed previously published TCR beta repertoires from roughly 600 donors and added high-resolution HLA genotyping to study TCR occurrence patterns. Roughly 5 DR-DQ haplotypes were handled as single units for association and clustering, since linkage in the cohort was strong. An early release that covered about 640 HLA-typed donors contained around 300 gigabases of sequencing data and around 80 million unique TCR sequences. HLA typing included class I and class II loci at four-digit resolution. Every discovery cohort repertoire had been produced on one sequencing platform. Genome-wide SNP genotypes for about 55% of the roughly 670 donors were used in a later genetic analysis, which treated that subset as a discovery cohort. An earlier analysis of around 540 of the donors applied high-throughput TCR beta sequencing to assess whether each TCR beta V gene segment acted as functional or pseudogenic. Using immunosequencing, the study profiled T cell repertoires from 500 to 800 subjects and related those repertoires to cytomegalovirus serostatus. Of the roughly 420 genotyped donors, 81% were placed in the genetic ancestry cluster associated with self-reported Caucasian donors. The later analysis used no new phenotypic data to find candidate immune exposures, relying instead on TCR beta sequences and their occurrence across donors. Results the study describes overall, beyond this receptor: The cohort was sequenced for TCR beta chains only, and without alpha or paired-chain data the features that could be detected were limited. The authors suggested that the approach could potentially be extended to other disease states and immunological phenotypes. The 87-base-pair reads could not distinguish some IMGT-functional V segments, including TRBV6-2 and TRBV6-3, so those segments were excluded. The study listed approximately 150 TCR beta chains as associated with cytomegalovirus. The presence/absence analyses assumed that sequencing depth was roughly uniform across donors, and that assumption may not be true. In a later analysis, some 18,000 TCR beta sequences were associated with specific HLA alleles at a false discovery rate of 0.05. Linkage disequilibrium might explain the correlated functional status among segregating V segments, but an unknown experimental factor could not be ruled out. Approximately 18 rarely observed V segments, including chromosome 9 orphons, were excluded from the earlier analysis of approximately 500 of the donors because counts were too low. In a later analysis, TCR association rates were found to vary across HLA loci, with the most associated TCRs seen for DRB1 alleles and the fewest for HLA-C alleles. In vitro tests confirmed that a few of the cytomegalovirus-associated TCR beta chains recognize cytomegalovirus antigens. According to a later analysis, most CMV-associated TCR beta chains appeared to be HLA-restricted, and the HLA associations seemed to be driven largely by CMV exposure. A later analysis found that HLA-associated TCR beta chains were more clonally expanded and had lower generation probabilities than equally common non-associated chains. Most TCR sequences were observed very rarely across donors, whereas some public TCRs were present in many individuals. Because some donors lacked HLA typing at each locus, the association tests relied only on the typed subset. For the cohort, immune exposure information was limited to CMV serostatus. A cluster of highly shared sequence variants was judged likely to be a technical artifact of the sequencing pipeline. Broadly in line with IMGT annotations, most TCR beta V segments showed up in productive rearrangements about 87% or about 30% of the time in an earlier analysis of roughly 590 of the donors. A further reported finding was that TCR beta sequences accurately predicted the HLA-A and HLA-B alleles for most subjects in the first cohort. When HLA alleles, especially DR and DQ, strongly co-occurred, TCR associations were difficult to assign to individual alleles. Several of the top co-occurrence clusters appeared to be linked to parvovirus B19, influenza, CMV and Epstein-Barr virus, according to a later analysis. A later genetic analysis associated a missense DCLRE1C variant with V-gene and J-gene trimming of TCR beta chains, and an independent cohort replicated the association. The classifier was reported to diagnose cytomegalovirus status with high specificity and sensitivity in both the original and validation cohorts. A later genetic analysis reported fewer N-insertions in productive TCRs among donors in an Asian-associated ancestry cluster than the roughly 620-donor mean.

The clonotype comes from a woman aged 35 to 49 in good health and CMV-seropositive. Recombination connected TRBV5-1 to TRBJ2-1; TRBD2 aligns with 9 central bases. The sequenced sample consisted of PBMCs. DNA sequence: TGCGCCAGCAGCCCAGCCGCCAGCGGGGGGACCGGCTCCTACAATGAGCAGTTCTTC. Translated, this gives CASSPAASGGTGSYNEQFF.